Given below is one TCR beta chain in context. The authors' processing: Amplified reference gene primers provided the basis for estimating nucleated cell counts. Produced via immunoSEQ multiplex PCR; TCRdb's table is partial and in-frame only. The DNA gave D and trimming, while V, J and clone size come from that table. The sample yields around 230,000 clones, 86% seen once. The sample belongs to a study of blood T cell repertoires in COVID-19. In the study overall: In each case, the material was cDNA or gDNA derived from T cells, B-cell-depleted T cells, or PBMCs.

Cohort assignment relied on participant-reported clinical history. The sequencing sample was made of PBMCs or T cells enriched from blood (not recorded which). This TCR was sampled from a woman aged 40 to 49 with acute COVID-19.

CDR3 nucleotide sequence: TGTGCCAGCAGTGACTCGAGTAACACTGAAGCTTTCTTT. Protein product: CASSDSSNTEAFF. The chain has TRBV6-4 and TRBJ1-1; D remains unclear. There are 13 residues in the CDR3. CDR1 and CDR2 from the germline V gene are MRHNA and SNTAGT. V lost 0 bases to trimming and J lost 2 bases, with 4 bases between them.